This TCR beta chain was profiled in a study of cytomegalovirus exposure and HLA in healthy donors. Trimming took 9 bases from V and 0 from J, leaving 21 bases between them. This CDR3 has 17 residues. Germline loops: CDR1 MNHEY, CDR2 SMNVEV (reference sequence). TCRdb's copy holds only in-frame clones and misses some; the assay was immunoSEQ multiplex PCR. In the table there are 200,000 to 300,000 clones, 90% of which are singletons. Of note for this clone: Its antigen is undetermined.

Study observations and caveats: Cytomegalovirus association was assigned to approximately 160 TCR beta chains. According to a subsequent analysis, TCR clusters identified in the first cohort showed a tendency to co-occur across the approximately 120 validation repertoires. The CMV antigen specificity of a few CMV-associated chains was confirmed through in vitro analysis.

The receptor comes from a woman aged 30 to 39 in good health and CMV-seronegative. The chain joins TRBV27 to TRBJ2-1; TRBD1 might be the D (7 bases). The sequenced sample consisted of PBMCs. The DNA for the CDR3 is TGTGCCAGTAAGAACTCAGGGGGGAGCATCTCCTACAATGAGCAGTTCTTC. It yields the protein CASKNSGGSISYNEQFF.